One T cell receptor (beta chain) is described in this entry. The antigen is undetermined. This sample stems from a study of shared clonotypes between healthy human individuals. Only in-frame clones appear in the TCRdb table, and some are missing; sequencing was by immunoSEQ multiplex PCR. Altogether over a million clones are present, 98% being singletons, with the ten largest covering about 0.35%. Trimming cost V 5 bases and J 1 base, with 8 bases left between them. Germline V lookup: CDR1 MNHNS, CDR2 SASEGT. CDR3 size: 13 residues. Points from the study as a whole: The small donor group covered limited genetic and exposure diversity.

This sequence joins TRBV6-1 and TRBJ2-5; a possible D gene is TRBD2 (5 bases). Sequencing was carried out using naive CD4+ T cells sorted from blood. Subset meaning: CD45RA+ positively selected. The receptor was isolated from a man in his thirties or forties in good health. CDR3 in DNA: TGTGCCAGCAGTAGAGGGATCCAAGAGACCCAGTACTTC. As protein: CASSRGIQETQYF.